Listed below are T cell receptor beta chains from one sample, sequenced in a study of CD8 T cells in ankylosing spondylitis. MiXCR, applied by TCRdb to the 5' RACE reads, yields one record per CDR3 protein. The sample has more than 500,000 distinct CDR3 sequences; roughly 5.2% are singletons. Sequenced: blood, either unsorted or a sorted T cell fraction (not recorded which). Receptors were obtained from a male donor with ankylosing spondylitis. Both conserved end residues are part of each CDR3. The D gene is left open where the match is weak. The size of a clone is reported for some rows only, either as once, few or many, or as a class for expanded clones.

TRBV20-1,TRBD1,many,TRBJ2-1,TGCAGTGCTGGGGGGACAGGGGTGTCCTACAATGAGCAGTTCTTC,CSAGGTGVSYNEQFF
TRBV4-2,.,many,TRBJ2-1,TGTGCCAGCAGCCAAGATTGGGCAAACAATGAGCAGTTCTTC,CASSQDWANNEQFF
TRBV7-2,.,.,TRBJ1-6,TGTGCCAGCAGCGGCGGGGGGTTCTATAATTCACCCCTCCACTTT,CASSGGGFYNSPLHF
TRBV12-3/TRBV12-4,TRBD2,many,TRBJ2-1,TGTGCCAGCAGTTCACAGCGGGATATCGGCAATGAGCAGTTCTTC,CASSSQRDIGNEQFF
TRBV12-3/TRBV12-4,.,many,TRBJ2-5,TGTGCCAGCCTTGAGGGGGGCCGAGAGACCCAGTACTTC,CASLEGGRETQYF
TRBV24-1,.,.,TRBJ2-2,TGTGCCACCAGTGATTCGGCCAGGGCCAACACCGGGGAGCTGTTTTTT,CATSDSARANTGELFF
TRBV6-2/TRBV6-3,.,many,TRBJ2-5,TGTGCCAGCAGTTACCTTCGGACCGTTGAGGTCCAAGAGACCCAGTACTTC,CASSYLRTVEVQETQYF
TRBV12-3/TRBV12-4,.,many,TRBJ2-1,TGTGCCAGCAGCCCTTACGGAGTGGGGAACAATGAGCAGTTCTTC,CASSPYGVGNNEQFF
TRBV20-1,.,many,TRBJ1-2,TGCAGTGCTAGAGATCCAGACGGCACTAACTATGGCTACACCTTC,CSARDPDGTNYGYTF
TRBV27,.,many,TRBJ2-7,TGTGCCAGCAGTTCTTACGGTGTCCACGAGCAGTACTTC,CASSSYGVHEQYF
TRBV12-3/TRBV12-4,TRBD1,many,TRBJ2-3,TGTGCCAGCAGGGTCCCGGGACAGGGGGCAGGGAATACGCAGTATTTT,CASRVPGQGAGNTQYF
TRBV7-3,.,.,TRBJ2-3,TGTGCCAGCAGCTTGTACGGATTAGACTCGGGAGATACGCAGTATTTT,CASSLYGLDSGDTQYF
TRBV7-9,TRBD1,many,TRBJ1-2,TGTGCCAGCAGCTTGGACCTCGGACAGGGTGGCTATGGCTACACCTTC,CASSLDLGQGGYGYTF
TRBV4-3,.,many,TRBJ2-7,TGCGCCAGCAGCCAAGGCGCGGCCAGCAGCTACGAGCAGTACTTC,CASSQGAASSYEQYF
TRBV25-1,.,few,TRBJ2-7,TGTGCCAGCAGTGTTTTACAGGACGGCTCCGAGCAGTACTTC,CASSVLQDGSEQYF
TRBV6-1,.,many,TRBJ1-2,TGTGCCAGCACACAGAACTATGGCTACACCTTC,CASTQNYGYTF
TRBV5-1,.,many,TRBJ1-1,TGCGCCAGCAGCTTGAGTGGGAACGTGAACACTGAAGCTTTCTTT,CASSLSGNVNTEAFF
TRBV5-5,.,.,TRBJ2-1,TGTGCCAGCAGCGAATCGGGACAGCAGTTCTTC,CASSESGQQFF
TRBV20-1,.,many,TRBJ1-5,TGCAGTGCTAGGTCAAGGGGGTACGGCAATCAGCCCCAGCATTTT,CSARSRGYGNQPQHF
TRBV5-6,.,many,TRBJ1-1,TGTGCCAGCACCCTCTCCGAAAGCACTGAAGCTTTCTTT,CASTLSESTEAFF
TRBV5-1,.,many,TRBJ1-2,TGCGCCAGCAGCTTGCCGGCAGGGAATCTGTATGGCTACACCTTC,CASSLPAGNLYGYTF
TRBV6-2/TRBV6-3,.,many,TRBJ1-5,TGTGCCAGCAGTTCCCGCGATCAGCCCCAGCATTTT,CASSSRDQPQHF
TRBV24-1,.,many,TRBJ1-5,TGTGCCACCAGTGGGGTCGGTCAGCCCCAGCATTTT,CATSGVGQPQHF
TRBV5-5,.,many,TRBJ2-7,TGTGCCAGCAGCTTTTTATCCGGGTTGTACGAGCAGTACTTC,CASSFLSGLYEQYF
TRBV20-1,TRBD2,many,TRBJ2-3,TGCAGTGCTAGAGATCGACTAGCGGGGGCAGATACGCAGTATTTT,CSARDRLAGADTQYF
TRBV6-2/TRBV6-3,.,few,TRBJ1-5,TGTGCCAGCAGCTCAAATCGTCAGCCCCAGCATTTT,CASSSNRQPQHF
TRBV5-1,.,many,TRBJ2-5,TGCGCCAGCAGCGTCGCTTTGTACCAAGAGACCCAGTACTTC,CASSVALYQETQYF